This TCR beta chain is from a study of T cells in Graves' hyperthyroidism and ophthalmopathy. About the research overall: Peripheral blood was taken when the disease was first diagnosed, before any treatment began. Overall study results and limits: Before onset, by a median of around 6.4 months, the model predicted ophthalmopathy.

TCR beta CDR3 regions were amplified from RNA transcripts. RT-PCR in the first round (using the HTBI primer set) targeted the TCR CDR3. Via MiXCR, TCRdb re-called the multiplex PCR reads, giving one row per CDR3 protein. The table shows some 490,000 distinct CDR3 sequences, with about 22% occurring only once. Of note for this clonotype: Antigen specificity is unknown.

The length of the CDR3 is 17 residues. J gave up 2 bases and V 4 bases, and 7 bases lay outside the gene matches. Germline lookup yields CDR1 LGHDT and CDR2 YNNKEL (reference sequence). The specimen was blood. This TCR was recovered from a woman between 65 and 79 years old with Graves' ophthalmopathy. The chain combines TRBV3-1 with TRBJ2-5; 13 bases align to TRBD2. In nucleotides, the CDR3 is TGTGCCAGCAGCCTGGGACTAGCGGGACCTACTCAAGAGACCCAGTACTTC. It encodes CASSLGLAGPTQETQYF.